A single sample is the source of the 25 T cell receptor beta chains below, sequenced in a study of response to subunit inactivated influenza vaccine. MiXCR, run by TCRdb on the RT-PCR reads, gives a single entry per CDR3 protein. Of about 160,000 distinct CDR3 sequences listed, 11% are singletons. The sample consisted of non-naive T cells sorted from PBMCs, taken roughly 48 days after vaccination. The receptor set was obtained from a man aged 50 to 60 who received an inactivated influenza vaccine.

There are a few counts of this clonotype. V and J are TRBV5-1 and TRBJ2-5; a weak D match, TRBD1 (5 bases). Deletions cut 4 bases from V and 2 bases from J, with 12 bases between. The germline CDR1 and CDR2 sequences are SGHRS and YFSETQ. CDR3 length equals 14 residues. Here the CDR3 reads CASSLGAPQETQYF. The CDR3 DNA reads TGCGCCAGCAGCCTTGGGGCCCCTCAAGAGACCCAGTACTTC. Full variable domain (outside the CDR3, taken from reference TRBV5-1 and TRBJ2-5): KAGVTQTPRYLIKTRGQQVTLSCSPISGHRSVSWYQQTPGQGLQFLFEYFSETQRNKGNFPGRFSGRQFSNSRSEMNVSTLELGDSALYLCASSLGAPQETQYFGPGTRLLVL.

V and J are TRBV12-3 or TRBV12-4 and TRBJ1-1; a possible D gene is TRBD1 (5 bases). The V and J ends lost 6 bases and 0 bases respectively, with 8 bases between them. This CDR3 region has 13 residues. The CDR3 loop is CASSKQVNTEAFF. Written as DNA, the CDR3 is TGTGCCAGCAGCAAACAGGTGAACACTGAAGCTTTCTTT.

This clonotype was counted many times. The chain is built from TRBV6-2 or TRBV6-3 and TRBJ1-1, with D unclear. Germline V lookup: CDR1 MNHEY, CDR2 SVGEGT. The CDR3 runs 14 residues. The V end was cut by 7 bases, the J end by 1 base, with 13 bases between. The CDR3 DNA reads TGTGCCAGCACTCCCTGGACCGAGAACACTGAAGCTTTCTTT. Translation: CASTPWTENTEAFF.

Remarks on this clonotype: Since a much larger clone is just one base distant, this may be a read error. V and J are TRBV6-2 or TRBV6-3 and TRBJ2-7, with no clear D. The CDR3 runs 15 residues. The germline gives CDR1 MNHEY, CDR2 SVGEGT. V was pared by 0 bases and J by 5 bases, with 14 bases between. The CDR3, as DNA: TGTGCCAGCAGTTACTCCGTGTGGGAAACCGACGAGCAGTACTTC. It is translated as CASSYSVWETDEQYF.

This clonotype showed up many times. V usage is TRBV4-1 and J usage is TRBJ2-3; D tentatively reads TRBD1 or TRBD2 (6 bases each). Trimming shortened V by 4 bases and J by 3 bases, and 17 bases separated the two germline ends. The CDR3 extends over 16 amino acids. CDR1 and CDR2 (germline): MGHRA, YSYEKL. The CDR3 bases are TGCGCCAGCAGCCTCCGACCGGGGGCGCCTACAGATACGCAGTATTTT. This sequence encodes CASSLRPGAPTDTQYF.

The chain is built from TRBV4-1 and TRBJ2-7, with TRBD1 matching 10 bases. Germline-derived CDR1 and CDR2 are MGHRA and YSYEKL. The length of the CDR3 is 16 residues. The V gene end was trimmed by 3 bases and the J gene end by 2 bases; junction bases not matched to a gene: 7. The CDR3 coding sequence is TGCGCCAGCAGCCACCCAAGCGGGACAGGGGCCTACGAGCAGTACTTC. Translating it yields CASSHPSGTGAYEQYF.

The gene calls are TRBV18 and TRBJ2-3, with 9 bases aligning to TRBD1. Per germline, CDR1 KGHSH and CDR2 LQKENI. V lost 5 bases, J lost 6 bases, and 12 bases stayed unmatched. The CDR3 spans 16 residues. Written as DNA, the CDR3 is TGTGCCAGCTCATCAATTCCGGGACAGGGATTTGATACGCAGTATTTT. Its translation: CASSSIPGQGFDTQYF.

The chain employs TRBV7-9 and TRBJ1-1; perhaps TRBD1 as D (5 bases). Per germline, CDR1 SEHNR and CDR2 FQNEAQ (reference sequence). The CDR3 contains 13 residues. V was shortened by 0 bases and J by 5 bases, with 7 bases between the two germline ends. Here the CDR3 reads CASSLARVTEAFF. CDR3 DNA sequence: TGTGCCAGCAGCTTAGCCAGGGTAACTGAAGCTTTCTTT.

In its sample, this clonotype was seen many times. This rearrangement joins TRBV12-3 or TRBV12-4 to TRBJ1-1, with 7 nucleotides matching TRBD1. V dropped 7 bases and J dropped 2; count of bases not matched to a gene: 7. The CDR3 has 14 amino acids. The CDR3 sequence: CASNRQGLNTEAFF. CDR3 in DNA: TGTGCCAGCAACCGACAGGGCCTTAACACTGAAGCTTTCTTT.

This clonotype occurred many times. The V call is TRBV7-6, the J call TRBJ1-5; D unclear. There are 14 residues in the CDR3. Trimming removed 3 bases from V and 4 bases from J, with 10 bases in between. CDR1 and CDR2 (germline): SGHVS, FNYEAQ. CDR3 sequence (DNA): TGTGCCAGCAGCTTCATAAGGTCTAATCAGCCCCAGCATTTT. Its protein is CASSFIRSNQPQHF. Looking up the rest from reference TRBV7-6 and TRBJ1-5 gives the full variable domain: GAGVSQSPRYKVTKRGQDVALRCDPISGHVSLYWYRQALGQGPEFLTYFNYEAQQDKSGLPNDRFSAERPEGSISTLTIQRTEQRDSAMYRCASSFIRSNQPQHFGDGTRLSIL.

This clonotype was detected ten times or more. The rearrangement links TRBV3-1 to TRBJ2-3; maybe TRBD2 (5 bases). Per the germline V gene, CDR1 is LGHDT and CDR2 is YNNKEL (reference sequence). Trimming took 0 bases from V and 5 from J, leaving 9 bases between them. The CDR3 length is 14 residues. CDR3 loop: CASSQDSGIDTQYF. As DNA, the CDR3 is TGTGCCAGCAGCCAAGATTCGGGGATAGATACGCAGTATTTT.

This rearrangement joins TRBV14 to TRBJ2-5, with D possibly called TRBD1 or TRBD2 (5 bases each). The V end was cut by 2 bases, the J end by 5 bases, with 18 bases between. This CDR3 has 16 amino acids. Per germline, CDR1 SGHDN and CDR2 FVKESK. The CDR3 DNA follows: TGTGCCAGCAGCCAAAGGCCCGGGACCACTTATGAGACCCAGTACTTC. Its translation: CASSQRPGTTYETQYF.

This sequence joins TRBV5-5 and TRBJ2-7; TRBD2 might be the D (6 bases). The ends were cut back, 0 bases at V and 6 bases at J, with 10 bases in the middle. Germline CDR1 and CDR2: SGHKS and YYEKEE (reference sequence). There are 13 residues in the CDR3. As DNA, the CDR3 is TGTGCCAGCAGCTTGGGGGGACTGGGCGAGCAGTACTTC. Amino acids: CASSLGGLGEQYF.

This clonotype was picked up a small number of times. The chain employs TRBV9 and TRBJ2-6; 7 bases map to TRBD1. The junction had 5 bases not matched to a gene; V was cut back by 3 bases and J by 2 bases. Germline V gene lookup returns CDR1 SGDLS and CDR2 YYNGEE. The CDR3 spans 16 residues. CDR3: CASSDRQGAGANVLTF. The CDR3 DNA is TGTGCCAGCAGCGATCGACAGGGAGCTGGGGCCAACGTCCTGACTTTC. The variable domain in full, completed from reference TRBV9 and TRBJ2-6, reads DSGVTQTPKHLITATGQRVTLRCSPRSGDLSVYWYQQSLDQGLQFLIQYYNGEERAKGNILERFSAQQFPDLHSELNLSSLELGDSALYFCASSDRQGAGANVLTFGAGSRLTVL.

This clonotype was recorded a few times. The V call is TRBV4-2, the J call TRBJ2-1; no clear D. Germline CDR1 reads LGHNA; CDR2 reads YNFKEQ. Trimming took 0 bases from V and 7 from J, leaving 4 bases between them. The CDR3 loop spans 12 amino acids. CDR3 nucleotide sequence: TGTGCCAGCAGCCAAGAAAGGAATGAGCAGTTCTTC. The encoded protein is CASSQERNEQFF.

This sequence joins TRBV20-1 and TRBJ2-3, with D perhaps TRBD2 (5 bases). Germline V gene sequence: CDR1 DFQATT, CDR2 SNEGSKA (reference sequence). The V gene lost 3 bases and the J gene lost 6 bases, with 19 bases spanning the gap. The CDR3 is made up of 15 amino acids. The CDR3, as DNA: TGCAGTGCTAGTGGGGTCGGACTCGACTCGGATACGCAGTATTTT. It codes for CSASGVGLDSDTQYF.

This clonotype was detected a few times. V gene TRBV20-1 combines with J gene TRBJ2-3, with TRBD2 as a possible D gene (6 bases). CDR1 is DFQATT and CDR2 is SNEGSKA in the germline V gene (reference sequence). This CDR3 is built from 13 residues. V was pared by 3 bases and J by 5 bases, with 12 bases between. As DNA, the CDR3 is TGCAGTGCTAGTCGACTAGTAGGAGATACGCAGTATTTT. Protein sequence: CSASRLVGDTQYF.

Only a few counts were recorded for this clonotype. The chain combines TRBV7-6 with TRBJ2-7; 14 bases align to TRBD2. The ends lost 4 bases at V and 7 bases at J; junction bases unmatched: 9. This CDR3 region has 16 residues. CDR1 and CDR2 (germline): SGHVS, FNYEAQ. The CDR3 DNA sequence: TGTGCCAGCAGCTCCCCCCTGACTAGCGGGAGGGCGGAGCAGTACTTC. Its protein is CASSSPLTSGRAEQYF.

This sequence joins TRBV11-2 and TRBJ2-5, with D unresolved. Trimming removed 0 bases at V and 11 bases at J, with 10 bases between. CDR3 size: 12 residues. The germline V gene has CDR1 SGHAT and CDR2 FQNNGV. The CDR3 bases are TGTGCCAGCAGCTTAGATCGTGGGCTGCAGTACTTC. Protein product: CASSLDRGLQYF.

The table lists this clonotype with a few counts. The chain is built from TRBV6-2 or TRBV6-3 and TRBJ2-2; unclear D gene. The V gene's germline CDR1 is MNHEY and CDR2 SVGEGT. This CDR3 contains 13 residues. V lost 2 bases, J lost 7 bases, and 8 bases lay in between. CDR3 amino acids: CASSYVGHGELFF. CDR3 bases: TGTGCCAGCAGTTACGTGGGCCACGGGGAGCTGTTTTTT.

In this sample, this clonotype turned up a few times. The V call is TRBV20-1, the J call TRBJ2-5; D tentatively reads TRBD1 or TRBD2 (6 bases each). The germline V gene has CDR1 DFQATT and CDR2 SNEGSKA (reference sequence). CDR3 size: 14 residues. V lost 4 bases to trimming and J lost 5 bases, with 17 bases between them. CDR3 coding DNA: TGCAGTGCTACCCGAGGGGGGAATAAGGAGACCCAGTACTTC. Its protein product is CSATRGGNKETQYF.

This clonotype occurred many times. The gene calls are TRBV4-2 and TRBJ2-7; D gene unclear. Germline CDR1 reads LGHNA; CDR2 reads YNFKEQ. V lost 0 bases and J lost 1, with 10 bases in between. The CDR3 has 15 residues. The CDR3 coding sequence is TGTGCCAGCAGCCAAGATCTAGTAAGGTCCTACGAGCAGTACTTC. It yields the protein CASSQDLVRSYEQYF.

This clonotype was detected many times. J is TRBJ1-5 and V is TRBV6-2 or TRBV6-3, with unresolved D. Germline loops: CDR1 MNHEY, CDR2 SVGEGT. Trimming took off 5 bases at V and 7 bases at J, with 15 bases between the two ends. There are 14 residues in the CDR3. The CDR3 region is CASSHDAGAQPQHF. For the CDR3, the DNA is TGTGCCAGCAGTCATGATGCGGGAGCACAGCCCCAGCATTTT.

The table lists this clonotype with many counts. CDR3 residues: CASSEATGYGYTF. The CDR3 DNA reads as TGTGCCAGCAGTGAAGCGACAGGGTATGGCTACACCTTC. The rearrangement uses TRBV2 and TRBJ1-2, with TRBD1 matching 7 bases. V shed 0 bases and J 5 bases; nucleotides not matched to a gene: 0. The CDR3 contains 13 residues. Germline lookup yields CDR1 SNHLY and CDR2 FYNNEI.

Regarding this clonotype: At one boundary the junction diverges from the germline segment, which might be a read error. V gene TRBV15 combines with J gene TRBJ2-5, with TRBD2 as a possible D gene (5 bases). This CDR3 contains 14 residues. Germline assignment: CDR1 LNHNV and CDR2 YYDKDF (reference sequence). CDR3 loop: CATSRAAGQKTQYF. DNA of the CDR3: TGTGCCACCAGCAGAGCGGCGGGCCAAAAGACCCAGTACTTC.